This T cell receptor (beta chain) was captured in a study of blood T cell repertoires in COVID-19 (dated by TCRdb to the early 2020s). For the study in its entirety: Samples from collaborators originated in the United States, Italy and Spain and spanned both the acute and convalescent phases of COVID-19. Deeply sampled blood TCRbeta repertoires from subjects exposed to, actively infected with, or recovered from COVID-19 were included in the dataset. The prospective study material was composed of cDNA or gDNA derived from T cells, B-cell-depleted T cells, or PBMCs. HLA class I and class II types, where available, came from metadata supplied by the sample provider rather than from assay-based typing. The samples were drawn from the first 160 participants of the ongoing ImmuneRACE study and from 950 to 1,500 subjects provided by 6 global collaborators. A de-identified subject ID, COVID-19 status, age in years and sex were almost always included in the sample metadata. A freely available public database, intended as a resource for researchers studying the immune response to SARS-CoV-2, is where the repertoires were released. Study-wide findings and limitations: The amount of clinical and demographic metadata varied by source and participant and was provided uncurated.

The collaborating institutions used their own protocols to collect whole blood in K2EDTA tubes. For TCRbeta analysis, collaborators shipped samples in one of three forms: frozen whole blood, isolated PBMCs, or DNA extracted from either of those sample types. The germline V gene provides CDR1 MNHEY and CDR2 SVGEGT. Cut back by 2 bases and 4 bases, the V and J ends lie 12 bases apart. The CDR3 runs 15 residues from the cysteine to the phenylalanine. The only DNA kept is the CDR3, 45 bases in frame from the first base. Comment on this clone: The antigen it recognizes is unknown. No base quality values were provided; no much bigger clone lies one nucleotide off.

TCRbeta CDR3 regions were amplified from genomic DNA using the immunoSEQ Assay, a bias-controlled multiplex PCR. Under the source paper's analysis protocol: Nucleated cell counts per sample were estimated from amplification of reference gene primers within the assay. To quantify the absolute abundance of each unique TCRbeta CDR3 rearrangement, sequence reads were collapsed and filtered. For each sample, productive Simpson clonality was calculated as the square root of Simpson's diversity index over productive rearrangements. The table comes from immuneACCESS by way of TCRdb, which keeps in-frame sequences with V and J called. Part of the clones is missing from these tables; in studies checked, under half for an unresolved V gene and the rest for unknown reasons. V, J and clone size are taken as reported in that table, and D and trimming were inferred from the DNA itself. The sample data list some 250,000 clones, and around 84% of these were observed just once. The leading ten clones occupy 6% to 9% of the sample.

This chain joins TRBV6-2 or TRBV6-3 to TRBJ1-3; the D gene cannot be resolved reliably. The sequenced sample was peripheral blood. The TCR comes from a woman aged 70 to 79 with active or convalescent COVID-19. The CDR3 is CASSYGGTAGNTIYF. The sequenced DNA: TGTGCCAGCAGTTACGGAGGCACGGCCGGAAACACCATATATTTT.